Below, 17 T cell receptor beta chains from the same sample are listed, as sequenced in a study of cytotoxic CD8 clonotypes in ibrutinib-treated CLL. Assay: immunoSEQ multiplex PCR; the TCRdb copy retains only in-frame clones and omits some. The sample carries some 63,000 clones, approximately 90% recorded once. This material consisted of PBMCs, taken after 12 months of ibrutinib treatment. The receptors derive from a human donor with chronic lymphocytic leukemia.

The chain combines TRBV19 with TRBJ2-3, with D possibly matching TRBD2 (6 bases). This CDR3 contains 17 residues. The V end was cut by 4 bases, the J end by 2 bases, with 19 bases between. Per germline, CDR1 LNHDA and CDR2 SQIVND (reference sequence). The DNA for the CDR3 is TGTGCCAGTAGTAGAGTCGGGACTCCCGTCCCCACAGATACGCAGTATTTT. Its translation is CASSRVGTPVPTDTQYF.

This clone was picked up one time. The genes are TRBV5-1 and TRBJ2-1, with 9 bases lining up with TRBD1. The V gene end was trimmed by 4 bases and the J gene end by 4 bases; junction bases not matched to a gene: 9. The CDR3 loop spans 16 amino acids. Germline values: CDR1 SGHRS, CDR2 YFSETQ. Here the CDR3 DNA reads TGCGCCAGCAGCCTGCGGACAGGGGACACATACAATGAGCAGTTCTTC. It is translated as CASSLRTGDTYNEQFF.

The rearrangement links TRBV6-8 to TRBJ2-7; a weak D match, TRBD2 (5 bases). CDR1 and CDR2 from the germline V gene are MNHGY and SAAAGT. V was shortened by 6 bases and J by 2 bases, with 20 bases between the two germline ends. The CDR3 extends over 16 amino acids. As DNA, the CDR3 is TGTGCCAGCAGGGGAGTACTTATTGGGAAGGCCTACGAGCAGTACTTC. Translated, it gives CASRGVLIGKAYEQYF.

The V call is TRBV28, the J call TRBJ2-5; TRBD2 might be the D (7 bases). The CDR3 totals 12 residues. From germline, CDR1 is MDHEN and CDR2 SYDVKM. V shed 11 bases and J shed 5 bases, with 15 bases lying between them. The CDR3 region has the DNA TGTGCCCTTTCCGGGGGGCTGGAGACCCAGTACTTC. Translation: CALSGGLETQYF.

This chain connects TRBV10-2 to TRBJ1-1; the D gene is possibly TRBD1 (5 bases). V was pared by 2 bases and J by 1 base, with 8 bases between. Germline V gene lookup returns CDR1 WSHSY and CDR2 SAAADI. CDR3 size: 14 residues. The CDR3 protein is CASSETGPNTEAFF. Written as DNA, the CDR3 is TGCGCCAGCAGTGAGACGGGGCCGAACACTGAAGCTTTCTTT.

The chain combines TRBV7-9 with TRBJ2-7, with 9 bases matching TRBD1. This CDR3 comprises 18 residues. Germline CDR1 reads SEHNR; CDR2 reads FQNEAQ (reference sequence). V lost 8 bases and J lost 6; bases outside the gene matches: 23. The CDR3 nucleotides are TGTGCCAGCGTACCCCGGGACAGGGCCTCGGACATCCCTTCCGAGCAGTACTTC. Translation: CASVPRDRASDIPSEQYF.

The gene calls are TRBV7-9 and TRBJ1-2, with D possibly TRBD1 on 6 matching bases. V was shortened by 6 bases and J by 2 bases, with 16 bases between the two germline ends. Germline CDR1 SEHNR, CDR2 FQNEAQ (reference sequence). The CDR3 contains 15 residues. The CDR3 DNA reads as TGTGCCAGCAGATCCGACAGGACGAAAAACTATGGCTACACCTTC. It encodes CASRSDRTKNYGYTF.

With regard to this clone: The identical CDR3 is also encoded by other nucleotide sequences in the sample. In nucleotides, the CDR3 is TGTGCCAGCAGCTTAGGGGGGCAGGGTTATGGCTACACCTTC. The encoded protein is CASSLGGQGYGYTF. The genes are TRBV7-8 and TRBJ1-2; tentatively, D is TRBD1 (6 bases). Germline-derived CDR1 and CDR2 are SGHVS and FQNEAQ. CDR3 size: 14 residues. Deletions cut 1 base from V and 5 bases from J, with 11 bases between.

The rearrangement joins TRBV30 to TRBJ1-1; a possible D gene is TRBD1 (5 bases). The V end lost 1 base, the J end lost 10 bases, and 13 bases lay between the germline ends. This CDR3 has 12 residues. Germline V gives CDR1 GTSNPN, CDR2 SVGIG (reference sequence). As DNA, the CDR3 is TGTGCCTGGAGTGCCCAGGGTCCCCGAGCTTTCTTT. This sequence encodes CAWSAQGPRAFF.

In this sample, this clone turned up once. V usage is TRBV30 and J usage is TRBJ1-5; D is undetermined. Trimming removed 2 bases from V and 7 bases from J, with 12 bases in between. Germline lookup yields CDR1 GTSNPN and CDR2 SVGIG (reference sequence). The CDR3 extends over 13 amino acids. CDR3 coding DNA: TGTGCCTGGAGTCCCAGCGGCCGACAGCCCCAGCATTTT. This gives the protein CAWSPSGRQPQHF. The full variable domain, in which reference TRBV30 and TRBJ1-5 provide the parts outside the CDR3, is SQTIHQWPATLVQPVGSPLSLECTVEGTSNPNLYWYRQAAGRGLQLLFYSVGIGQISSEVPQNLSASRPQDRQFILSSKKLLLSDSGFYLCAWSPSGRQPQHFGDGTRLSIL.

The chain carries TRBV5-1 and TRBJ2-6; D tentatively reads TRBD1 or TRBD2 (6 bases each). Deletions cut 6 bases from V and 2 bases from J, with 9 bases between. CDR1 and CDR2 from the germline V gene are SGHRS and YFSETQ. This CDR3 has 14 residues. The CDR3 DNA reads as TGCGCCAGCATGGGGGGCGCTGGGGCCAACGTCCTGACTTTC. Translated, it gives CASMGGAGANVLTF.

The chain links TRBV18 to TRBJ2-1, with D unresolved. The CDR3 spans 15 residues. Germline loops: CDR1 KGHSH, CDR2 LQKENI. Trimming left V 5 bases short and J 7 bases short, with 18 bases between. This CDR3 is CASSFDHEGRNEQFF. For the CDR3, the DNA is TGTGCCAGCTCATTTGACCACGAAGGGCGGAATGAGCAGTTCTTC. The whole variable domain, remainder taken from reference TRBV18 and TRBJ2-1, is NAGVMQNPRHLVRRRGQEARLRCSPMKGHSHVYWYRQLPEEGLKFMVYLQKENIIDESGMPKERFSAEFPKEGPSILRIQQVVRGDSAAYFCASSFDHEGRNEQFFGPGTRLTVL.

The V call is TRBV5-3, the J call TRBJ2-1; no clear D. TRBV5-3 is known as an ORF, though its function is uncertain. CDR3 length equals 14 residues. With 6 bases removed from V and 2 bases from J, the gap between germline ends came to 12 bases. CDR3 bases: TGTGCCAGAATCACCACTCGAACCTACAATGAGCAGTTCTTC. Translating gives CARITTRTYNEQFF.

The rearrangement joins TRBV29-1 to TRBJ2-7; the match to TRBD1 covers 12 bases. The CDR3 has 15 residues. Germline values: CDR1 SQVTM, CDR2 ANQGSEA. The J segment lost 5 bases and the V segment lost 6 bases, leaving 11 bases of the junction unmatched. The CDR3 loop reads CSVTPPGTGGNEQYF. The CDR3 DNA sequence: TGCAGCGTCACCCCCCCCGGGACAGGGGGCAACGAGCAGTACTTC.

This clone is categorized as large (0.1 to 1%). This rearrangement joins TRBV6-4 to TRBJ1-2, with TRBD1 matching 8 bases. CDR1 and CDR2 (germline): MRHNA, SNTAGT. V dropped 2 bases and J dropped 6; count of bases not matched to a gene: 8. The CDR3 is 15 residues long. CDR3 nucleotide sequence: TGTGCCAGCAGTGACACTGGACAGGGACTCGATGGCTACACCTTC. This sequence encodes CASSDTGQGLDGYTF.

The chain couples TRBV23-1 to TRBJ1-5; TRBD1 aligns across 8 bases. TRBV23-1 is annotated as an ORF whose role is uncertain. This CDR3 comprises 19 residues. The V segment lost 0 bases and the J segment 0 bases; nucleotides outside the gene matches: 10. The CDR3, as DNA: TGCGCCAGCAGTCAATCACCGACGGACAGGGCCGATAGCAATCAGCCCCAGCATTTT. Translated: CASSQSPTDRADSNQPQHF.

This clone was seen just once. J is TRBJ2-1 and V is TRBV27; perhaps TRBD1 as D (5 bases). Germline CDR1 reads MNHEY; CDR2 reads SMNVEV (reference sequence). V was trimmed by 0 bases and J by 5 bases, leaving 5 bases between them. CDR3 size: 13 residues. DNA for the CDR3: TGTGCCAGCAGTTTATCCAGGGACAATGAGCAGTTCTTC. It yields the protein CASSLSRDNEQFF.